This entry concerns a single T cell receptor beta chain. As yet, its antigen is unknown. The CDR3 has 14 residues. V shed 5 bases, J shed 2 bases, and the junction held 3 bases outside the gene matches. Germline loops: CDR1 SQVTM, CDR2 ANQGSEA. The data belong to a study of CD8+ T cells in alopecia areata. RNA was isolated and reverse transcribed to cDNA, the sequencing template. Method: immunoSEQ multiplex PCR; TCRdb's copy keeps in-frame clones and lacks some. The data show roughly 120,000 clones, around 61% seen once. Study-level points and caveats: Sequencing of scalp samples also includes resident alphabeta T cells from normal skin. Clonality exceeded that of normal scalp in lesional scalp, most notably in alopecia totalis/universalis. With patients, TCR sharing proved less clear than in mice, a difference possibly related to HLA.

V gene TRBV29-1 combines with J gene TRBJ2-3; TRBD2 matches at 11 bases. The sequence derives from a human donor in good health. Sequencing was performed on CD4+ T cells sorted from blood. The CDR3, as DNA: TGCAGCGTTCGACTAGCGGGGCACACAGATACGCAGTATTTT. Protein sequence: CSVRLAGHTDTQYF.